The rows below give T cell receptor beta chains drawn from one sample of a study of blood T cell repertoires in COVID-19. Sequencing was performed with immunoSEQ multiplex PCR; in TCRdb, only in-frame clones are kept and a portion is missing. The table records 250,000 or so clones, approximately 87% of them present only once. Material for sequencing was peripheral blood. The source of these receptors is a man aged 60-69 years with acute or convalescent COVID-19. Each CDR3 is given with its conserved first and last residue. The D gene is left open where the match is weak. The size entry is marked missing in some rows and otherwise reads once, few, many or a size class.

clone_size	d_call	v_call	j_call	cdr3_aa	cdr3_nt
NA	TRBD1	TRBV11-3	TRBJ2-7	CASSPGDRWAGQYF	TGTGCCAGCAGCCCCGGGGACAGGTGGGCTGGGCAGTACTTC
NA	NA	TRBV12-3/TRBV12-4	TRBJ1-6	CASSFHSSPLHF	TGTGCCAGCAGTTTTCACAGCTCACCCCTCCACTTT
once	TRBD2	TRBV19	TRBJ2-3	CASSRREGNTDTQYF	TGTGCCAGTAGTAGGAGGGAGGGGAACACAGATACGCAGTATTTT
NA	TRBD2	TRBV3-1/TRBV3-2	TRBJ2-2	CASSEGGPGELFF	TGTGCCAGCAGCGAGGGAGGGCCGGGGGAGCTGTTTTTT
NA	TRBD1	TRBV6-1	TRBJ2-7	CASSEAAGGRWQYF	TGTGCCAGCAGTGAAGCGGCAGGGGGCCGGTGGCAGTACTTC
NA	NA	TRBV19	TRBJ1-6	CASSMESSYNSPLHF	TGTGCCAGTAGTATGGAGAGCTCCTATAATTCACCCCTCCACTTT
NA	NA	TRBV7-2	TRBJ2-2	CASSLGQNTGELFF	TGTGCCAGCAGCTTAGGACAGAACACCGGGGAGCTGTTTTTT
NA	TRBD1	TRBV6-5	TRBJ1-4	CALGQGLEKLFF	TGTGCCCTGGGACAGGGCCTAGAAAAACTGTTTTTT
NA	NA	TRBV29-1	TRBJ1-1	CSVEPVNTEAFF	TGCAGCGTTGAACCCGTGAACACTGAAGCTTTCTTT
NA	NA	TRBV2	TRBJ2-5	CASSPLLLETQYF	TGTGCCAGCAGTCCATTACTTCTCGAGACCCAGTACTTC
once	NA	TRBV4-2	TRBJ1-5	CASSQGGDNQPQHF	TGTGCCAGCAGCCAAGGGGGGGACAATCAGCCCCAGCATTTT
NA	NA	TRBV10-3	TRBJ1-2	CAIRDIAYGYTF	TGTGCCATCAGGGACATAGCCTATGGCTACACCTTC
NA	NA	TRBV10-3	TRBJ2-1	CATEDNYNEQFF	TGTGCCACCGAGGACAACTACAATGAGCAGTTCTTC
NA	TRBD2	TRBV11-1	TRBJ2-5	CASSLARGLAGVETQYF	TGTGCCAGCAGCTTAGCGAGAGGACTAGCGGGAGTTGAGACCCAGTACTTC
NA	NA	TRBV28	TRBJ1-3	CASRPIATVRNTIYF	TGTGCCAGCAGGCCTATCGCGACAGTAAGAAACACCATATATTTT
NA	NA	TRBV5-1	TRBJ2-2	CASSFLAGNTGELFF	TGCGCCAGCAGCTTTTTGGCGGGGAACACCGGGGAGCTGTTTTTT
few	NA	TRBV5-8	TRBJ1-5	CASSPIMWGSNQPQHF	TGTGCCAGCAGCCCCATCATGTGGGGCTCGAATCAGCCCCAGCATTTT
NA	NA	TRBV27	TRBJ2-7	CASSPRDGGGYEQYF	TGTGCCAGCAGTCCCCGGGACGGGGGAGGCTACGAGCAGTACTTC
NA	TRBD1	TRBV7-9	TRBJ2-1	CASSPRQGTYNEQFF	TGTGCCAGCAGCCCCCGACAGGGTACCTACAATGAGCAGTTCTTC
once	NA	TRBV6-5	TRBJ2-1	CASGRELAYEQFF	TGTGCCAGCGGCAGGGAACTAGCATACGAGCAGTTCTTC
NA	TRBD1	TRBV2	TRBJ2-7	CASRVTPGTGTQGAYEQYF	TGTGCCAGCAGAGTAACACCAGGGACAGGGACTCAAGGGGCCTACGAGCAGTACTTC
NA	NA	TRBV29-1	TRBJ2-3	CSGGSTDTQYF	TGCAGCGGAGGTAGCACAGATACGCAGTATTTT
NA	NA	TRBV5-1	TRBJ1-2	CASSLKGEHGYTF	TGCGCCAGCAGCTTGAAGGGGGAACATGGCTACACCTTC
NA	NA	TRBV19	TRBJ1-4	CASRHSSGATNEKLFF	TGTGCCAGTAGACATAGCTCCGGTGCAACTAATGAAAAACTGTTTTTT
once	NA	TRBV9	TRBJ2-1	CASSVRADSSYNEQFF	TGTGCCAGCAGCGTAAGGGCGGACAGCTCCTACAATGAGCAGTTCTTC
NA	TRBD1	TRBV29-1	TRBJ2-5	CSVDIQGAIGETQYF	TGCAGCGTCGATATACAGGGGGCAATAGGAGAGACCCAGTACTTC
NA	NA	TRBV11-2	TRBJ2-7	CASSPSYEQYF	TGTGCCAGCAGCCCGAGCTACGAGCAGTACTTC
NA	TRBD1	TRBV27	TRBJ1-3	CASRGQGGNTIYF	TGTGCCAGCAGAGGACAGGGCGGAAACACCATATATTTT
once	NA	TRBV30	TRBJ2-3	CAWRATDTQYF	TGTGCCTGGCGAGCTACAGATACGCAGTATTTT
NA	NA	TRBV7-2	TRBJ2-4	CASSPTGLNFQYF	TGTGCCAGCAGCCCGACCGGACTAAACTTTCAGTACTTC
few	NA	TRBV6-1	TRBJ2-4	CASSRPKNIQYF	TGTGCCAGCAGCCGTCCCAAAAACATTCAGTACTTC
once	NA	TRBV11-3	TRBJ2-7	CASSQTSSYEQYF	TGTGCCAGCAGCCAGACTAGCTCCTACGAGCAGTACTTC
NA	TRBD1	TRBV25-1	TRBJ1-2	CASSEHGTGVNYGYTF	TGTGCCAGCAGTGAACATGGGACAGGGGTTAACTATGGCTACACCTTC
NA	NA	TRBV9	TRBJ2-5	CASSVSHSETQYF	TGTGCCAGCAGCGTAAGCCATTCGGAGACCCAGTACTTC
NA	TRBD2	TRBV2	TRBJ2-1	CASSQSSGRAGEQFF	TGTGCCAGCAGCCAATCTAGCGGGAGGGCGGGTGAGCAGTTCTTC
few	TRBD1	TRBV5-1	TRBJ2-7	CASSTGTAGDYEQYF	TGCGCCAGCAGCACGGGGACAGCCGGGGACTACGAGCAGTACTTC
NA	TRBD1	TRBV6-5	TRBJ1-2	CASSYSEGAYGYTF	TGTGCCAGCAGTTACTCCGAGGGGGCCTATGGCTACACCTTC
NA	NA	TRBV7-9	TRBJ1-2	CASSLGGRGYGYTF	TGTGCCAGCAGCTTAGGGGGAAGGGGGTATGGCTACACCTTC
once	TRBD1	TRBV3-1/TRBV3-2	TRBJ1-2	CASSQGGRGRSGYTF	TGTGCCAGCAGCCAAGGGGGCAGGGGGCGCAGTGGCTACACCTTC
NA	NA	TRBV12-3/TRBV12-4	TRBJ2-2	CASSLAAGGELFF	TGTGCCAGCAGTTTAGCCGCGGGCGGGGAGCTGTTTTTT
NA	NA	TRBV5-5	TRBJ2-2	CASTLTNTGELFF	TGTGCCAGCACCTTGACAAACACCGGGGAGCTGTTTTTT
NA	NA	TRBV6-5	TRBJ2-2	CACPRVYTGELFF	TGTGCCTGTCCCAGGGTTTACACCGGGGAGCTGTTTTTT
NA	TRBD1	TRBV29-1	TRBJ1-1	CSVLGQGRTEAFF	TGCAGCGTTCTCGGACAGGGAAGAACTGAAGCTTTCTTT
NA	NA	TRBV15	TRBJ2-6	CATSRGRSSGANVLTF	TGTGCCACCAGCAGAGGACGGAGCTCTGGGGCCAACGTCCTGACTTTC
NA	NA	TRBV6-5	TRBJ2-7	CASSYSPLAGLQYF	TGTGCCAGCAGTTACTCACCCCTAGCAGGATTGCAGTACTTC
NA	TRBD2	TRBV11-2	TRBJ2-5	CASSFSGRSGETQYF	TGTGCCAGCAGCTTTAGCGGGAGATCCGGGGAGACCCAGTACTTC
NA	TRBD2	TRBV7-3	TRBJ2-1	CASSLHSGSGTYNEQFF	TGTGCCAGCAGCTTGCATAGCGGGAGTGGTACCTACAATGAGCAGTTCTTC
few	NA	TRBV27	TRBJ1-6	CASSLRSSYNSPLHF	TGTGCCAGCAGTTTGAGGAGCTCCTATAATTCACCCCTCCACTTT
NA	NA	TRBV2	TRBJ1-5	CASTYTPGGNQPQHF	TGTGCCAGCACCTATACACCAGGCGGCAATCAGCCCCAGCATTTT
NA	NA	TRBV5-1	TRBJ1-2	CASSLELRGDGYTF	TGCGCCAGCAGCTTGGAATTGCGGGGGGATGGCTACACCTTC